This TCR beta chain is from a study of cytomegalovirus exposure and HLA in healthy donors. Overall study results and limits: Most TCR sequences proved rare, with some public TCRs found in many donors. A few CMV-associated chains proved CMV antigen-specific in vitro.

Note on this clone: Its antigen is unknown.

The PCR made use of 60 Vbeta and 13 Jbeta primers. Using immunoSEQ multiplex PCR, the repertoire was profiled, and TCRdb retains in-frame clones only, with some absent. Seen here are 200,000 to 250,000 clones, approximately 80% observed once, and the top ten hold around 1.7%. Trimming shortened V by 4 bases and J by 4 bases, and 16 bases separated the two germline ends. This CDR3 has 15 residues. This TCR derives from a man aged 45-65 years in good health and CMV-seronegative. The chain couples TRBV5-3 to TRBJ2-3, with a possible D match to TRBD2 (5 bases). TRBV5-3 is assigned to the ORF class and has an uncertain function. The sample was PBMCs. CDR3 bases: TGTGCCAGAAGCGGAGCTTACGACGGGGCAGATACGCAGTATTTT. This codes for CARSGAYDGADTQYF.